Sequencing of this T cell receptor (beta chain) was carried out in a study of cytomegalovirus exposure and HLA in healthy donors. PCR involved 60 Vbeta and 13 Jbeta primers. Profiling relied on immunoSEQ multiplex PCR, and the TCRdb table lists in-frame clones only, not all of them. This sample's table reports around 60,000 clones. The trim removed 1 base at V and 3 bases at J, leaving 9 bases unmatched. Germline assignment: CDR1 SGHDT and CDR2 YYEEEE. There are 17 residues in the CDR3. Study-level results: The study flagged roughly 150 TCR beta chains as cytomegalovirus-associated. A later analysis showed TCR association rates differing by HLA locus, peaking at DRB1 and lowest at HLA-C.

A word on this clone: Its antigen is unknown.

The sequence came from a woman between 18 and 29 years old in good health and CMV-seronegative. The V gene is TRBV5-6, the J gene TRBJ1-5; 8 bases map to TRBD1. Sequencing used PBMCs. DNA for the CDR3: TGTGCCAGCAGCTTGTTGGGACAGGAGACGTACAATCAGCCCCAGCATTTT. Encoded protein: CASSLLGQETYNQPQHF.